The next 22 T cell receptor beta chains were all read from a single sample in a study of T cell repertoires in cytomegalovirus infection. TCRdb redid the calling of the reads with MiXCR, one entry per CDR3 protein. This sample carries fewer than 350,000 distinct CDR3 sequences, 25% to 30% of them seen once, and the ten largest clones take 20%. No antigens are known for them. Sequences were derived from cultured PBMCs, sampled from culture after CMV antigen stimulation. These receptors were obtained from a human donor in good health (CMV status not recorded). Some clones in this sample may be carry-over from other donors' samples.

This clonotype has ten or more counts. For the CDR3, the DNA is TGTGCCAGCAGCCCCCAAGGGGGAAGCCCCTACAATGAGCAGTTCTTC. Translating it yields CASSPQGGSPYNEQFF. The J gene is TRBJ2-1, the V gene TRBV9; possibly TRBD1 for D (6 bases). This CDR3 region has 16 residues. Germline CDR1 SGDLS, CDR2 YYNGEE. The germline V and J ends were trimmed by 4 bases and 2 bases, with 16 bases remaining between them.

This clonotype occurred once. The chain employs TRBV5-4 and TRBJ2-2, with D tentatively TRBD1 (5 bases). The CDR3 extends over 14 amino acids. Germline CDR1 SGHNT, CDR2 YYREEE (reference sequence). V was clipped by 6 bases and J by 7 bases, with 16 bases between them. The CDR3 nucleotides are TGTGCCAGCAACAACGATCCAGGGCTCGGGGAGCTGTTTTTT. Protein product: CASNNDPGLGELFF. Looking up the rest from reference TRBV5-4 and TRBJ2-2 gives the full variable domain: ETGVTQSPTHLIKTRGQQVTLRCSSQSGHNTVSWYQQALGQGPQFIFQYYREEENGRGNFPPRFSGLQFPNYSSELNVNALELDDSALYLCASNNDPGLGELFFGEGSRLTVL.

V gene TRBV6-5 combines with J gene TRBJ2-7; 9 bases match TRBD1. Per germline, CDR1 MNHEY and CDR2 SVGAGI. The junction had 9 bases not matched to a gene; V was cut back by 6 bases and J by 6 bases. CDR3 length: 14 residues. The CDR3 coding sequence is TGTGCCAGCAGGATGACAGGGGGGGTGGGCGAGCAGTACTTC. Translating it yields CASRMTGGVGEQYF.

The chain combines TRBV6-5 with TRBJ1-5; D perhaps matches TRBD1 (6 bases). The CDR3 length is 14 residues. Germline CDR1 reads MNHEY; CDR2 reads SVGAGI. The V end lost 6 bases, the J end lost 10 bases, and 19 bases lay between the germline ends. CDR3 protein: CASSREGGLGPQHF. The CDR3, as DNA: TGTGCCAGCAGCCGGGAGGGGGGTCTCGGACCCCAGCATTTT.

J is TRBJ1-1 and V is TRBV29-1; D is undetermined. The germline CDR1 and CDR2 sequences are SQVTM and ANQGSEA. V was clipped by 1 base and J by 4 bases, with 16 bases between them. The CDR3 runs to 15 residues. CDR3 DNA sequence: TGCAGCGTTGAAGGGCCCGGGAGATGGGTCACTGAAGCTTTCTTT. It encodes CSVEGPGRWVTEAFF.

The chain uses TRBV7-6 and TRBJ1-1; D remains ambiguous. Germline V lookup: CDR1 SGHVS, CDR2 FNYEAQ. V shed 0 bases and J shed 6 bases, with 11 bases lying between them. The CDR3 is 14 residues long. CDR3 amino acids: CASSLAPANPEAFF. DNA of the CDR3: TGTGCCAGCAGCTTAGCGCCGGCAAACCCTGAAGCTTTCTTT. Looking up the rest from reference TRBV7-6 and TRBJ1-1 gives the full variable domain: GAGVSQSPRYKVTKRGQDVALRCDPISGHVSLYWYRQALGQGPEFLTYFNYEAQQDKSGLPNDRFSAERPEGSISTLTIQRTEQRDSAMYRCASSLAPANPEAFFGQGTRLTVV.

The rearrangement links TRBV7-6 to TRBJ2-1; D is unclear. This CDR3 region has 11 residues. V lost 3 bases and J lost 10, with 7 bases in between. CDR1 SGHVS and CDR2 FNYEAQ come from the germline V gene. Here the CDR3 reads CASSFPGEQFF. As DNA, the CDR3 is TGTGCCAGCAGCTTCCCCGGGGAGCAGTTCTTC.

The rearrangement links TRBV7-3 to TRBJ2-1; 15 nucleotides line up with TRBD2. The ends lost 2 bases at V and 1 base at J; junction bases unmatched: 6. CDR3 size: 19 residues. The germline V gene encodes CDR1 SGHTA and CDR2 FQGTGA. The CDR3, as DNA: TGTGCCAGCAGCTTAGGTGGACTAGCGGGAGGGAAGTCCTACAATGAGCAGTTCTTC. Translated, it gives CASSLGGLAGGKSYNEQFF.

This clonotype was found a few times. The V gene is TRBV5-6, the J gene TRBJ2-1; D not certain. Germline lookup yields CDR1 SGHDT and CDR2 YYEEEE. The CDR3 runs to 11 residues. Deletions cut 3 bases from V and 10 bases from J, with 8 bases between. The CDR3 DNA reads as TGTGCCAGCAGCTATCGACTGGAGCAGTTCTTC. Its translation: CASSYRLEQFF.

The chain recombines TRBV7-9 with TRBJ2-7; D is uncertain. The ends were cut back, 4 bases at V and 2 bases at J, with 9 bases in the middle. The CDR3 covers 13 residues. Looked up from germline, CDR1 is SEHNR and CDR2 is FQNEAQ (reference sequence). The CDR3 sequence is CASSYGPTYEQYF. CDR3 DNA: TGTGCCAGCAGCTACGGACCAACCTACGAGCAGTACTTC.

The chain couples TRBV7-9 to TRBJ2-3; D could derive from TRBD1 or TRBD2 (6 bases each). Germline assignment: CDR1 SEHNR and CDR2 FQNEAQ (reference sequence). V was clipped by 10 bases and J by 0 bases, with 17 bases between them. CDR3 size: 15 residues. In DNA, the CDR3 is TGTGCCACCCTTCAAGGGGGGCTGAGCACAGATACGCAGTATTTT. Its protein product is CATLQGGLSTDTQYF.

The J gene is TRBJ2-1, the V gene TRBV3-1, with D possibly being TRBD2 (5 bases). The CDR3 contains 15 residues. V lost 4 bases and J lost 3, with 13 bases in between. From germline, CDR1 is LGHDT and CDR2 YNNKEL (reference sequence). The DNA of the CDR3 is TGTGCCAGCAGCCCTACTAGAGGTAGCTACAATGAGCAGTTCTTC. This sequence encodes CASSPTRGSYNEQFF.

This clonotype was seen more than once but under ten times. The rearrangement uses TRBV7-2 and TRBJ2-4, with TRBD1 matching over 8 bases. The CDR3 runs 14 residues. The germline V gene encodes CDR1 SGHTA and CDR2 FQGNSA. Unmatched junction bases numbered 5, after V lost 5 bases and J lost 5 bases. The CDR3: CASSPSGGQNIQYF. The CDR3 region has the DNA TGTGCCAGCAGCCCGTCAGGGGGCCAAAACATTCAGTACTTC.

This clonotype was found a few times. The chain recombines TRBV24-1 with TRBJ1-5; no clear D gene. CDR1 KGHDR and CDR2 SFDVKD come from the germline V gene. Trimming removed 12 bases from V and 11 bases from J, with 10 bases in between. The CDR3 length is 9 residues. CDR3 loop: CASLESQHF. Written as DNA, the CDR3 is TGTGCCTCCCTCGAGTCCCAGCATTTT.

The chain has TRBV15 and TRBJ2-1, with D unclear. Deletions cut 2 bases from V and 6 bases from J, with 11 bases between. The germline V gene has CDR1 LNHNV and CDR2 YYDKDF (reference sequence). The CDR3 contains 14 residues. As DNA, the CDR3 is TGTGCCACCAGCAGACCGGAATGGCCCAATGAGCAGTTCTTC. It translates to CATSRPEWPNEQFF.

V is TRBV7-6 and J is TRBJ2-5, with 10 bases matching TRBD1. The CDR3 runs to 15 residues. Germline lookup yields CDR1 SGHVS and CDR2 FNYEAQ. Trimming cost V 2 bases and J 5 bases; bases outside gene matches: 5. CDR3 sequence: CASSLPWTGGETQYF. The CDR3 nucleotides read TGTGCCAGCAGCTTACCCTGGACAGGGGGGGAGACCCAGTACTTC.

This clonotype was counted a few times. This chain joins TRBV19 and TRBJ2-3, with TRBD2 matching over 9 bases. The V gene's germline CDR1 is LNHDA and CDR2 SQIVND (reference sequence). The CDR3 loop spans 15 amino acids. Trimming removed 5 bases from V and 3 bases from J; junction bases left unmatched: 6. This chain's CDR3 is CASSVRLAETDTQYF. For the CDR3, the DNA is TGTGCCAGTAGTGTCCGACTAGCGGAAACAGATACGCAGTATTTT.

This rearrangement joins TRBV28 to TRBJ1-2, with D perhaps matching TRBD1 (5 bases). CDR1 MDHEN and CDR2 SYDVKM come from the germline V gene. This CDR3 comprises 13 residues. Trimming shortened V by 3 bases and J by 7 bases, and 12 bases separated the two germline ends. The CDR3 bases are TGTGCCAGCAGTTTCTTGGGGCTGAGTGGCTACACCTTC. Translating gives CASSFLGLSGYTF.

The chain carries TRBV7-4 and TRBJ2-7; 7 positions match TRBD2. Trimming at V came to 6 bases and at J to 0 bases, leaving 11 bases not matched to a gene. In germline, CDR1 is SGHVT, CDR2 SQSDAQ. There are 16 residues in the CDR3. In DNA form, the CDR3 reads TGTGCCAGCAGGCCCCCGATGGGAGGGAGCTCCTACGAGCAGTACTTC. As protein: CASRPPMGGSSYEQYF.

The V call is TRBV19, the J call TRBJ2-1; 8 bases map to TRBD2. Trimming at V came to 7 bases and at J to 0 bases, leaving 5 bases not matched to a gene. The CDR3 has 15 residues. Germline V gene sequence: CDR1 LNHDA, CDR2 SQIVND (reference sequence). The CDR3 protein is CASNPSGGSYNEQFF. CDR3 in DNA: TGTGCCAGTAACCCAAGCGGGGGCTCCTACAATGAGCAGTTCTTC.

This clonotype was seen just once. The CDR3 is CASSLTSGRLLTLAKNIQYF. The DNA for the CDR3 is TGTGCCAGTAGTTTGACTAGCGGGAGGCTCTTGACCCTAGCCAAAAACATTCAGTACTTC. The rearrangement uses TRBV19 and TRBJ2-4; 13 bases are shared with TRBD2. Germline V gene data show CDR1 as LNHDA and CDR2 as SQIVND (reference sequence). Trimming removed 5 bases from V and 0 bases from J; junction bases left unmatched: 13. The CDR3 has 20 residues.

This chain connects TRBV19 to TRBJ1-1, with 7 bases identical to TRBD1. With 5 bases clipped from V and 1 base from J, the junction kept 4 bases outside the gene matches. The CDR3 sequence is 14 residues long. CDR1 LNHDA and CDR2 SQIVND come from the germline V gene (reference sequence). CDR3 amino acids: CASSHGTANTEAFF. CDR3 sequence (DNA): TGTGCCAGTAGTCATGGGACAGCGAACACTGAAGCTTTCTTT.